The clone carrying this T cell receptor (beta chain) was counted only a few times. This sample is drawn from a study of preoperative IRX-2 immunotherapy in early breast cancer. Treatment here: preoperative locoregional IRX-2 cytokine immunotherapy. Patients received preoperative, locoregional IRX-2 cytokine immunotherapy in a phase Ib study. The V gene end was trimmed by 8 bases and the J gene end by 3 bases; junction bases not matched to a gene: 12. The CDR3 has 15 residues. CDR1 is MNHGY, CDR2 SAAAGT, per germline. TCRdb keeps only in-frame clones here, not all; method: immunoSEQ multiplex PCR. The profile shows roughly 42,000 clones, about 80% of them singletons.

The sequencing used tumor tissue, collected after IRX-2 immunotherapy. This sequence originates from a human donor with breast cancer. This chain links TRBV6-8 with TRBJ1-2; TRBD1 matches 7 bases. In DNA, the CDR3 is TGTGCCAGCTTCGAAACAGGGGCCCGGGACTATGGCTACACCTTC. It encodes CASFETGARDYGYTF.